These 5 T cell receptor beta chains came from one sample sequenced in a study of TIL therapy for anti-PD-1-resistant metastatic lung cancer. Time point denoted: pre-treatment sample, taken before nivolumab and TIL therapy. Tumor tissue came from excised metastases, mostly pleural nodules or supraclavicular lymph nodes. Sequencing used immunoSEQ v3. Method: immunoSEQ multiplex PCR; TCRdb's copy keeps in-frame clones and lacks some. The sample yields about 50,000 clones, over 65% seen once. The input for sequencing was tumor tissue, taken at baseline. The receptors derive from a person aged 25 to 85 with non-small cell lung cancer.

V gene TRBV7-8 combines with J gene TRBJ1-5; D uncertain. V lost 1 base to trimming and J lost 0 bases, with 7 bases between them. Germline values: CDR1 SGHVS, CDR2 FQNEAQ. The CDR3 totals 15 residues. This chain's CDR3 is CASSLDWGSNQPQHF. The DNA of the CDR3 is TGTGCCAGCAGCTTAGACTGGGGTAGCAATCAGCCCCAGCATTTT.

Only a few counts were recorded for this clone. The chain couples TRBV5-4 to TRBJ1-1; 8 nucleotides agree with TRBD1. The CDR3 consists of 14 residues. Germline CDR1 reads SGHNT; CDR2 reads YYREEE (reference sequence). J gave up 8 bases and V 5 bases, and 11 bases lay outside the gene matches. CDR3 sequence reads: CASRPRTGSTEAFF. CDR3 DNA: TGTGCCAGCAGACCGAGGACAGGGAGTACCGAAGCTTTCTTT.

The rearrangement uses TRBV7-8 and TRBJ2-2; the D call may be TRBD1 or TRBD2 (6 bases each). Trimming took off 5 bases at V and 1 base at J, with 17 bases between the two ends. CDR3 length equals 17 residues. Per the germline V gene, CDR1 is SGHVS and CDR2 is FQNEAQ. The CDR3 DNA is TGTGCCAGCAGCGATCCTTCCGGGGGACAGAACACCGGGGAGCTGTTTTTT. This gives the protein CASSDPSGGQNTGELFF.

This rearrangement joins TRBV11-3 to TRBJ2-7, with 8 bases aligning to TRBD1. There are 12 residues in the CDR3. V lost 5 bases to trimming and J lost 7 bases; unmatched junction nucleotides: 4. The germline V gene encodes CDR1 SGHNT and CDR2 YENEEA. CDR3 DNA sequence: TGTGCCAGCAGCCTTGGACAGGGAGAGCAGTACTTC. Amino acids: CASSLGQGEQYF.

The chain joins TRBV11-1 to TRBJ2-7, with D hard to call. The germline V and J ends were trimmed by 1 base and 0 bases, with 10 bases remaining between them. The germline gives CDR1 SGHAT, CDR2 FQDESV (reference sequence). This CDR3 has 15 residues. The CDR3 nucleotides read TGTGCCAGCAGCTTAGTGGACGGTGGCTCCTACGAGCAGTACTTC. This codes for CASSLVDGGSYEQYF. Full variable domain (missing parts from reference TRBV11-1 and TRBJ2-7): EAEVAQSPRYKITEKSQAVAFWCDPISGHATLYWYRQILGQGPELLVQFQDESVVDDSQLPKDRFSAERLKGVDSTLKIQPAELGDSAMYLCASSLVDGGSYEQYFGPGTRLTVT.